This T cell receptor (beta chain) was recovered during a study of blood T cell repertoires in COVID-19. Study details: COVID-19 samples collected from the United States, Italy and Spain covered acute and convalescent phases. T cells, B-cell-depleted T cells, or PBMCs supplied cDNA or gDNA.

Under the authors' procedure: Nucleated cell number was recorded as an estimate derived from reference gene primer amplification. Produced via immunoSEQ multiplex PCR; TCRdb's table is partial and in-frame only. That table gives V, J and clone size, and the DNA gave D and trimming. The sample shows hundreds of thousands of clones, 87% of them seen only once. V lost 0 bases to trimming and J lost 6 bases; unmatched junction nucleotides: 5. Per the germline V gene, CDR1 is MGHRA and CDR2 is YSYEKL. The CDR3 covers 15 residues. The J gene is TRBJ2-7, the V gene TRBV4-1; TRBD2 matches 10 bases. Sample: peripheral blood. The receptor's source is a woman in her forties or fifties with COVID-19, enrolled during active disease. The chain's CDR3 is CASSQEQSGRVEQYF. DNA of the CDR3: TGCGCCAGCAGCCAAGAACAGAGCGGGAGGGTCGAGCAGTACTTC.